A single sample is the source of the 18 T cell receptor beta chains below, sequenced in a study of blood T cell repertoires in COVID-19. Repertoires were generated with immunoSEQ multiplex PCR, while TCRdb's copy carries only in-frame clones and drops some. The sample contains roughly 300,000 clones, over 85% of which appear only once. Material for sequencing was peripheral blood. The receptors come from a woman in her twenties or thirties with COVID-19, enrolled during active disease.

The chain carries TRBV28 and TRBJ1-2; TRBD1 matches at 9 bases. In germline, CDR1 is MDHEN, CDR2 SYDVKM. This CDR3 has 16 amino acids. The trim removed 6 bases at V and 8 bases at J, leaving 16 bases unmatched. The CDR3 coding sequence is TGTGCCAGCAGCCTACTTCCCGGGACAGGGATGGGCGGCTACACCTTC. It encodes CASSLLPGTGMGGYTF.

The CDR3 loop reads CASTPFAGAFTDTQYF. The CDR3 nucleotides read TGTGCCAGCACCCCCTTCGCGGGGGCTTTCACAGATACGCAGTATTTT. The genes are TRBV7-2 and TRBJ2-3; D may be TRBD2 (7 bases). This CDR3 is 16 amino acids long. The germline V gene has CDR1 SGHTA and CDR2 FQGNSA. Trimming pared 7 bases from V and 2 bases from J, leaving 19 bases between.

The CDR3 DNA reads TGCGCCAGCAGCCAAGATTACAGCTACGAGCAGTACTTC. It is translated as CASSQDYSYEQYF. The chain recombines TRBV4-3 with TRBJ2-7, with D unclear. Deletions cut 0 bases from V and 3 bases from J, with 6 bases between. Germline-derived CDR1 and CDR2 are LGHNA and YSLEER. This CDR3 has 13 residues.

V and J are TRBV5-4 and TRBJ1-2; a weak D match, TRBD1 (5 bases). CDR3 length equals 13 residues. Germline values: CDR1 SGHNT, CDR2 YYREEE (reference sequence). V shed 2 bases and J shed 6 bases, with 11 bases lying between them. As DNA, the CDR3 is TGTGCCAGCAGCTTTGCAGGGCTTGATGGCTACACCTTC. It codes for CASSFAGLDGYTF. Full variable domain (remainder filled in from reference TRBV5-4 and TRBJ1-2): ETGVTQSPTHLIKTRGQQVTLRCSSQSGHNTVSWYQQALGQGPQFIFQYYREEENGRGNFPPRFSGLQFPNYSSELNVNALELDDSALYLCASSFAGLDGYTFGSGTRLTVV.

The chain has TRBV29-1 and TRBJ1-1; tentative D call: TRBD1 (5 bases). The germline CDR1 and CDR2 sequences are SQVTM and ANQGSEA. This CDR3 spans 14 amino acids. V was shortened by 7 bases and J by 2 bases, with 17 bases between the two germline ends. Here the CDR3 reads CSAGQPGGNTEAFF. CDR3 nucleotides: TGCAGCGCAGGACAACCCGGGGGAAACACTGAAGCTTTCTTT.

This clone was counted a single time. The chain employs TRBV4-1 and TRBJ1-1, with 7 bases lining up with TRBD1. This CDR3 comprises 15 residues. Germline V gives CDR1 MGHRA, CDR2 YSYEKL. V lost 0 bases and J lost 5; bases outside the gene matches: 6. CDR3 amino acids: CASSQDDREGTEAFF. The DNA of the CDR3 is TGCGCCAGCAGCCAAGATGACAGGGAAGGTACTGAAGCTTTCTTT.

V usage is TRBV27 and J usage is TRBJ2-2; 10 positions match TRBD1. The junction had 10 bases not matched to a gene; V was cut back by 7 bases and J by 5 bases. This CDR3 region has 16 residues. The V gene's germline CDR1 is MNHEY and CDR2 SMNVEV (reference sequence). Written as DNA, the CDR3 is TGTGCCAGCATGTCCGGTGGGACAGGGGAGACCGGGGAGCTGTTTTTT. Protein sequence: CASMSGGTGETGELFF.

V is TRBV7-2 and J is TRBJ1-2, with D perhaps TRBD1 (5 bases). CDR1 is SGHTA and CDR2 is FQGNSA in the germline V gene. This CDR3 contains 16 residues. The V and J ends lost 5 bases and 0 bases respectively, with 16 bases between them. The CDR3 reads CASSPTPGGANYGYTF. CDR3 in DNA: TGTGCCAGCAGCCCGACCCCTGGAGGGGCTAACTATGGCTACACCTTC.

In this sample, this clone turned up many times. The sample has other DNA sequences that encode this CDR3 too. The chain links TRBV3-1 (or the pseudogene TRBV3-2) to TRBJ1-6; D ambiguous. Germline CDR1 reads LGHDT; CDR2 reads YNNKEL (reference sequence). The CDR3 has 15 residues. V was shortened by 1 base and J by 10 bases, with 14 bases between the two germline ends. CDR3: CASSQGTGYGSPLHF. The CDR3 DNA is TGTGCCAGCAGCCAAGGGACGGGGTACGGGTCACCCCTCCACTTT.

The V gene is TRBV5-4, the J gene TRBJ1-2; a weak D match, TRBD1 (6 bases). Germline V gives CDR1 SGHNT, CDR2 YYREEE (reference sequence). CDR3 length: 14 residues. Trimming took 6 bases from V and 7 from J, leaving 19 bases between them. CDR3 in amino acids: CASTDSTGWFGYTF. The CDR3 DNA follows: TGTGCCAGCACCGATTCGACAGGATGGTTTGGCTACACCTTC.

This clone showed up just once. The chain uses TRBV7-2 and TRBJ2-3, with 7 nucleotides matching TRBD1. Unmatched junction bases numbered 3, after V lost 1 base and J lost 5 bases. Germline V gene sequence: CDR1 SGHTA, CDR2 FQGNSA. CDR3 size: 14 residues. This chain's CDR3 is CASSLGQGEDTQYF. For the CDR3, the DNA is TGTGCCAGCAGCTTAGGGCAGGGGGAAGATACGCAGTATTTT.

The chain carries TRBV5-1 and TRBJ2-5; 9 bases fit TRBD2. Unmatched junction bases numbered 5, after V lost 0 bases and J lost 2 bases. Germline V lookup: CDR1 SGHRS, CDR2 YFSETQ. The CDR3 is made up of 16 amino acids. This CDR3 is CASSLGPAGGQETQYF. The CDR3 nucleotides read TGCGCCAGCAGCTTGGGTCCGGCGGGGGGGCAAGAGACCCAGTACTTC.

The V and J genes are TRBV21-1 and TRBJ2-7; the table calls TRBD1, which could not be checked here. TRBV21-1 is a listed pseudogene. The CDR3 loop spans 11 amino acids. DNA of the CDR3: TGTGCCAGCAGTCTCAGGTCGGAGCAGTACGTC. Its protein product is CASSLRSEQYV.

The CDR3 bases are TGTGCCAGCAGTTTAAATAAGGAGGGAGGGACCTTC. Translation gives CASSLNKEGGTF. The V and J genes are TRBV12-3 or TRBV12-4 and TRBJ1-2; D is unresolved. This CDR3 is built from 12 residues. V was trimmed by 2 bases and J by 14 bases, leaving 15 bases between them.

The chain employs TRBV10-1 and TRBJ2-5; 13 bases line up with TRBD2. Trimming removed 5 bases from V and 5 bases from J; junction bases left unmatched: 11. This CDR3 contains 17 residues. Germline CDR1 reads WNHNN; CDR2 reads SYGVQD (reference sequence). The CDR3 nucleotides are TGCGCCAGCAGTCCCGGACTAGCGGGGGCCAAAAGTGAGACCCAGTACTTC. Its protein product is CASSPGLAGAKSETQYF.

V gene TRBV27 combines with J gene TRBJ2-3; no clear D gene. The V gene lost 0 bases and the J gene lost 2 bases, with 12 bases spanning the gap. The CDR3 loop spans 16 amino acids. Germline CDR1 is MNHEY and CDR2 is SMNVEV (reference sequence). The CDR3 here is CASSLSTQDNTDTQYF. In nucleotides, the CDR3 is TGTGCCAGCAGTTTATCGACCCAGGATAACACAGATACGCAGTATTTT.

The chain carries TRBV5-6 and TRBJ1-2, with D unresolved. Germline V lookup: CDR1 SGHDT, CDR2 YYEEEE. The CDR3 has 15 amino acids. The V end was cut by 2 bases, the J end by 4 bases, with 15 bases between. The CDR3 DNA reads TGTGCCAGCAGCTTTTTACTCCACCGAGGCTATGGCTACACCTTC. Translation: CASSFLLHRGYGYTF. The full variable domain, rest sourced from reference TRBV5-6 and TRBJ1-2, is DAGVTQSPTHLIKTRGQQVTLRCSPKSGHDTVSWYQQALGQGPQFIFQYYEEEERQRGNFPDRFSGHQFPNYSSELNVNALLLGDSALYLCASSFLLHRGYGYTFGSGTRLTVV.

The rearrangement uses TRBV4-3 and TRBJ2-2; perhaps TRBD1 as D (5 bases). The germline V gene has CDR1 LGHNA and CDR2 YSLEER. Trimming shortened V by 0 bases and J by 5 bases, and 16 bases separated the two germline ends. The CDR3 extends over 17 amino acids. The CDR3 is CASSQELAGPVTGELFF. CDR3 sequence (DNA): TGCGCCAGCAGCCAAGAGTTGGCAGGGCCGGTAACCGGGGAGCTGTTTTTT.